This T cell receptor (beta chain) came from a study of T-cell memory formation after mild COVID-19. This CDR3 comprises 17 residues. From germline, CDR1 is SGHRS and CDR2 YFSETQ. V lost 0 bases to trimming and J lost 6 bases, with 18 bases between them. TCRdb passed the 5' RACE reads through MiXCR, listing each CDR3 protein once. The table records fewer than 250,000 distinct CDR3 sequences, roughly 27% of them present only once. The chain employs TRBV5-1 and TRBJ2-2, with D perhaps being TRBD1 or TRBD2 (5 bases each). Specimen: PBMCs or a T cell subset sorted from them (not recorded which). The source is an adult woman who had mild COVID-19 (a few samples of this study predate the infection). Cell type and time point are not known. The chain's CDR3 is CASSLEVGLEVPGELFF. As DNA, the CDR3 is TGCGCCAGCAGCTTGGAGGTGGGGCTGGAGGTCCCCGGGGAGCTGTTTTTT.